The 31 T cell receptor beta chains given below trace back to one sample, sequenced in a study of T cell responses to AZD1222 COVID-19 vaccine. Sequencing was performed with immunoSEQ multiplex PCR; in TCRdb, only in-frame clones are kept and a portion is missing. The sample shows 150,000 to 200,000 clones, roughly 87% of them seen only once. The sequencing used peripheral blood, collected on day 0 of AZD1222 vaccination. All receptors come from an adult in good health.

This clone has more than one count but fewer than ten. V gene TRBV2 combines with J gene TRBJ2-2, with 10 bases fitting TRBD2. Germline V gene data show CDR1 as SNHLY and CDR2 as FYNNEI. Trimming cost V 7 bases and J 3 bases; bases outside gene matches: 5. The CDR3 is made up of 15 amino acids. The chain's CDR3 is CASKEREGYTGELFF. The CDR3 DNA reads TGTGCCAGCAAGGAGCGGGAGGGCTACACCGGGGAGCTGTTTTTT.

The V call is TRBV5-1, the J call TRBJ2-5; no reliable D call. Trimming pared 0 bases from V and 5 bases from J, leaving 8 bases between. Looked up from germline, CDR1 is SGHRS and CDR2 is YFSETQ. This CDR3 comprises 13 residues. In DNA form, the CDR3 reads TGCGCCAGCAGCTTGGAGGGAAAGGAGACCCAGTACTTC. The encoded protein is CASSLEGKETQYF.

This clone was seen just once. The chain uses TRBV14 and TRBJ2-7, with TRBD2 matching over 9 bases. V gave up 4 bases and J gave up 1 base; unmatched junction bases: 17. The germline V gene has CDR1 SGHDN and CDR2 FVKESK. The CDR3 is 19 residues long. Here the CDR3 reads CASSLLTVAGAHFSYEQYF. DNA for the CDR3: TGTGCCAGCAGCCTATTGACGGTAGCGGGAGCCCATTTTTCCTACGAGCAGTACTTC.

This sequence joins TRBV6-1 and TRBJ1-5; tentative D call: TRBD1 (6 bases). This CDR3 is 15 amino acids long. Germline lookup yields CDR1 MNHNS and CDR2 SASEGT. V was shortened by 2 bases and J by 1 base, with 9 bases between the two germline ends. For the CDR3, the DNA is TGTGCCAGCAGTGAAAGGGGGGACAGCAATCAGCCCCAGCATTTT. Translated, it gives CASSERGDSNQPQHF.

In DNA form, the CDR3 reads TGCAGTGCTAGTAGGGCCGGTGCAGACACCATATATTTT. Translating it yields CSASRAGADTIYF. The rearrangement joins TRBV20-1 to TRBJ1-3; D not resolved. Trimming left V 3 bases short and J 8 bases short, with 14 bases between. The CDR3 totals 13 residues. CDR1 and CDR2 from the germline V gene are DFQATT and SNEGSKA (reference sequence).

V gene TRBV7-8 combines with J gene TRBJ1-6; the D gene is possibly TRBD1 (6 bases). Germline V CDR1 and CDR2: SGHVS, FQNEAQ. This CDR3 has 15 amino acids. V shed 1 base and J shed 6 bases, with 10 bases lying between them. CDR3 region: CASSLVGQPNSPLHF. In DNA form, the CDR3 reads TGTGCCAGCAGCTTAGTTGGACAGCCTAATTCACCCCTCCACTTT.

The chain employs TRBV4-1 and TRBJ1-1; 9 bases match TRBD1. The junction had 2 bases not matched to a gene; V was cut back by 2 bases and J by 1 base. In germline, CDR1 is MGHRA, CDR2 YSYEKL. The CDR3 loop spans 15 amino acids. The CDR3 sequence: CASSQRQGENTEAFF. The CDR3 nucleotides are TGCGCCAGCAGCCAAAGACAGGGGGAGAACACTGAAGCTTTCTTT.

This clone was observed a handful of times. The chain employs TRBV14 and TRBJ1-2; tentative D call: TRBD1 (5 bases). Germline assignment: CDR1 SGHDN and CDR2 FVKESK. This CDR3 is built from 11 residues. The V gene lost 8 bases and the J gene lost 11 bases, with 15 bases spanning the gap. The DNA of the CDR3 is TGTGCCAGCTCCAAGGGGATCGAATACACCTTC. It specifies CASSKGIEYTF.

V is TRBV28 and J is TRBJ1-5; 7 positions agree with TRBD1. The CDR3 contains 15 residues. The germline V gene has CDR1 MDHEN and CDR2 SYDVKM. Trimming cost V 6 bases and J 1 base; bases outside gene matches: 6. CDR3 bases: TGTGCCAGCAGCATCGGACAGGCCAGCAATCAGCCCCAGCATTTT. Translation: CASSIGQASNQPQHF.

In this sample, this clone turned up a few times. The chain recombines TRBV19 with TRBJ1-5; D might be TRBD1 (5 bases). Germline lookup yields CDR1 LNHDA and CDR2 SQIVND (reference sequence). CDR3 size: 13 residues. V was shortened by 4 bases and J by 6 bases, with 10 bases between the two germline ends. The CDR3 here is CASSKARGQPQHF. In DNA form, the CDR3 reads TGTGCCAGTAGTAAGGCGAGGGGTCAGCCCCAGCATTTT.

The genes are TRBV19 and TRBJ1-5, with a tentative D call TRBD1 (5 bases). Trimming cost V 5 bases and J 0 bases, with 23 bases left between them. The CDR3 runs 19 residues. Germline loops: CDR1 LNHDA, CDR2 SQIVND (reference sequence). The CDR3 DNA is TGTGCCAGTAGTCCCTTTGGGGGGTCTACTTATTATAGCAATCAGCCCCAGCATTTT. It translates to CASSPFGGSTYYSNQPQHF.

The chain recombines TRBV9 with TRBJ2-7, with D perhaps TRBD1 (5 bases). The CDR3 sequence is 13 residues long. Trimming removed 3 bases from V and 2 bases from J, with 9 bases in between. CDR1 SGDLS and CDR2 YYNGEE come from the germline V gene. CDR3 DNA sequence: TGTGCCAGCAGCGAAGGGGCAACCTACGAGCAGTACTTC. This encodes CASSEGATYEQYF.

The CDR3 DNA sequence: TGTGCCAGCAGCCCCTCATTTAACTATGGCTACACCTTC. Its protein is CASSPSFNYGYTF. This chain links TRBV14 with TRBJ1-2, with D hard to call. Germline V gene sequence: CDR1 SGHDN, CDR2 FVKESK. V gave up 4 bases and J gave up 1 base, with 7 bases separating them. The length of the CDR3 is 13 residues.

The chain recombines TRBV5-1 with TRBJ2-1, with TRBD2 matching 11 bases. The junction had 5 bases not matched to a gene; V was cut back by 0 bases and J by 0 bases. Germline values: CDR1 SGHRS, CDR2 YFSETQ. The CDR3 covers 18 residues. Here the CDR3 DNA reads TGCGCCAGCAGCTTGGCCGGGACTAGCGGCCTCTCCTACAATGAGCAGTTCTTC. It codes for CASSLAGTSGLSYNEQFF. The full variable domain, with the rest looked up from reference TRBV5-1 and TRBJ2-1, is KAGVTQTPRYLIKTRGQQVTLSCSPISGHRSVSWYQQTPGQGLQFLFEYFSETQRNKGNFPGRFSGRQFSNSRSEMNVSTLELGDSALYLCASSLAGTSGLSYNEQFFGPGTRLTVL.

The CDR3: CASSLDGGTGQPQHF. CDR3 DNA sequence: TGCGCCAGCAGCTTGGACGGGGGCACGGGGCAGCCCCAGCATTTT. The gene calls are TRBV5-1 and TRBJ1-5, with a weak D call TRBD1 (6 bases). Trimming pared 0 bases from V and 7 bases from J, leaving 14 bases between. The CDR3 consists of 15 residues. Germline values: CDR1 SGHRS, CDR2 YFSETQ.

The V gene is TRBV28, the J gene TRBJ1-4, with D tentatively TRBD1 (5 bases). The germline V and J ends were trimmed by 7 bases and 4 bases, with 13 bases remaining between them. Germline V lookup: CDR1 MDHEN, CDR2 SYDVKM. This CDR3 contains 14 residues. The CDR3 bases are TGTGCCAGCACCCCCGGGACCCATAATGAAAAACTGTTTTTT. Residues: CASTPGTHNEKLFF.

In this sample, this clone turned up a few times. CDR3 region: CASIRDSTGELFF. The CDR3 DNA sequence: TGTGCCAGCATTCGGGACTCCACCGGGGAGCTGTTTTTT. The chain joins TRBV2 to TRBJ2-2; TRBD2 is a possible D gene (6 bases). V was cut by 7 bases and J by 4 bases, with 10 bases left in between. Looked up from germline, CDR1 is SNHLY and CDR2 is FYNNEI. The CDR3 has 13 residues.

This chain uses TRBV5-1 with TRBJ1-6; 8 nucleotides align to TRBD1. Germline loops: CDR1 SGHRS, CDR2 YFSETQ. With 2 bases clipped from V and 10 bases from J, the junction kept 5 bases outside the gene matches. The CDR3 consists of 14 residues. CDR3 nucleotides: TGCGCCAGCAGCTTTGACAGGGGTGGATCACCCCTCCACTTT. Translation: CASSFDRGGSPLHF.

CDR3 region: CASSDGFAYNSPLHF. In DNA form, the CDR3 reads TGTGCCAGCAGTGACGGGTTCGCCTATAATTCACCCCTCCACTTT. This rearrangement joins TRBV6-1 to TRBJ1-6; the D is unclear. The CDR3 is made up of 15 amino acids. Germline-derived CDR1 and CDR2 are MNHNS and SASEGT. Trimming removed 3 bases at V and 2 bases at J, with 8 bases between.

This chain joins TRBV6-4 and TRBJ2-7, with 11 bases fitting TRBD2. CDR3 size: 11 residues. From germline, CDR1 is MRHNA and CDR2 SNTAGT. The junction had 0 bases not matched to a gene; V was cut back by 9 bases and J by 5 bases. CDR3 sequence: CARLAGDEQYF. The CDR3 region has the DNA TGTGCCAGACTAGCGGGAGACGAGCAGTACTTC.

The V call is TRBV4-1, the J call TRBJ2-4, with D uncertain. The CDR3 loop spans 15 amino acids. V lost 0 bases and J lost 0, with 6 bases in between. Germline V gene lookup returns CDR1 MGHRA and CDR2 YSYEKL. CDR3 nucleotides: TGCGCCAGCAGCCAAGAACGACTAGCCAAAAACATTCAGTACTTC. As protein: CASSQERLAKNIQYF.

The J gene is TRBJ1-6, the V gene TRBV28; D gene unclear. V lost 11 bases and J 9 bases, leaving 20 bases between the germline ends. Per germline, CDR1 MDHEN and CDR2 SYDVKM. CDR3 length: 14 amino acids. The CDR3 region is CAGQNVGKGSPLHF. The CDR3 region has the DNA TGTGCCGGCCAAAACGTCGGGAAGGGTTCACCCCTCCACTTT.

The rearrangement uses TRBV5-1 and TRBJ1-2; D not certain. Deletions cut 2 bases from V and 3 bases from J, with 8 bases between. Germline V gene data show CDR1 as SGHRS and CDR2 as YFSETQ. The CDR3 contains 13 residues. This chain's CDR3 is CASSFTVDYGYTF. As DNA, the CDR3 is TGCGCCAGCAGCTTTACCGTGGACTATGGCTACACCTTC. The full variable domain, completed using reference TRBV5-1 and TRBJ1-2, is KAGVTQTPRYLIKTRGQQVTLSCSPISGHRSVSWYQQTPGQGLQFLFEYFSETQRNKGNFPGRFSGRQFSNSRSEMNVSTLELGDSALYLCASSFTVDYGYTFGSGTRLTVV.

The count of this clone is one. The rearrangement joins TRBV28 to TRBJ1-3, with TRBD1 matching 8 bases. The CDR3 runs 16 residues. Germline values: CDR1 MDHEN, CDR2 SYDVKM. Trimming removed 1 base from V and 5 bases from J; junction bases left unmatched: 7. DNA of the CDR3: TGTGCCAGCAGTTTATCGGCAGGGGGCGGGAGAAACACCATATATTTT. Translation: CASSLSAGGGRNTIYF.

The chain recombines TRBV19 with TRBJ2-1; TRBD2 matches at 11 bases. The V gene end was trimmed by 10 bases and the J gene end by 4 bases; junction bases not matched to a gene: 12. The CDR3 runs 16 residues. The germline V gene encodes CDR1 LNHDA and CDR2 SQIVND (reference sequence). The chain's CDR3 is CAIPAASGRRYNEQFF. In DNA form, the CDR3 reads TGTGCCATCCCAGCGGCTAGCGGGAGGAGGTACAATGAGCAGTTCTTC.

The rearrangement links TRBV28 to TRBJ1-2; D perhaps matches TRBD1 (5 bases). Trimming took off 8 bases at V and 4 bases at J, with 11 bases between the two ends. Germline V gene sequence: CDR1 MDHEN, CDR2 SYDVKM. This CDR3 is built from 12 residues. CDR3 nucleotides: TGTGCCAGCCTGGGGACGGTCTATGGCTACACCTTC. Protein product: CASLGTVYGYTF.

The chain carries TRBV7-9 and TRBJ1-6; D uncertain. Trimming pared 0 bases from V and 3 bases from J, leaving 6 bases between. The CDR3 has 15 residues. CDR1 and CDR2 from the germline V gene are SEHNR and FQNEAQ (reference sequence). DNA of the CDR3: TGTGCCAGCAGCTTAGCGGCAGGCTATAATTCACCCCTCCACTTT. Amino acid sequence: CASSLAAGYNSPLHF.

CDR3 sequence: CATSTSGIGHEQFF. Here the CDR3 DNA reads TGTGCCACCTCGACTAGCGGGATAGGGCATGAGCAGTTCTTC. The chain has TRBV10-3 and TRBJ2-1; 11 positions match TRBD2. Trimming removed 10 bases from V and 8 bases from J; junction bases left unmatched: 10. The CDR3 has 14 residues. Germline values: CDR1 ENHRY, CDR2 SYGVKD.

J is TRBJ2-7 and V is TRBV21-1; TRBD2 reflects the table's D call only, with no check against the DNA. TRBV21-1 is a listed pseudogene. This CDR3 is 14 amino acids long. The CDR3 nucleotides are TGTGCCAGGCTTTTTCGGGACTGTATCTACGAGCAGTACTTC. Its protein product is CARLFRDCIYEQYF.

In its sample, this clone was seen a few times. The V gene is TRBV6-5, the J gene TRBJ1-1; 8 nucleotides align to TRBD1. The J segment lost 1 base and the V segment lost 1 base, leaving 2 bases of the junction unmatched. CDR3 length equals 15 residues. Germline loops: CDR1 MNHEY, CDR2 SVGAGI. CDR3 sequence (DNA): TGTGCCAGCAGTTACTTTGGGACAGGGAACACTGAAGCTTTCTTT. This codes for CASSYFGTGNTEAFF.

The gene calls are TRBV4-1 and TRBJ2-1, with D unclear. The CDR3 sequence is 14 residues long. Deletions cut 0 bases from V and 6 bases from J, with 9 bases between. The germline V gene has CDR1 MGHRA and CDR2 YSYEKL. The CDR3 DNA reads TGCGCCAGCAGCCAAGAGTACATCGGCAATGAGCAGTTCTTC. Protein sequence: CASSQEYIGNEQFF.